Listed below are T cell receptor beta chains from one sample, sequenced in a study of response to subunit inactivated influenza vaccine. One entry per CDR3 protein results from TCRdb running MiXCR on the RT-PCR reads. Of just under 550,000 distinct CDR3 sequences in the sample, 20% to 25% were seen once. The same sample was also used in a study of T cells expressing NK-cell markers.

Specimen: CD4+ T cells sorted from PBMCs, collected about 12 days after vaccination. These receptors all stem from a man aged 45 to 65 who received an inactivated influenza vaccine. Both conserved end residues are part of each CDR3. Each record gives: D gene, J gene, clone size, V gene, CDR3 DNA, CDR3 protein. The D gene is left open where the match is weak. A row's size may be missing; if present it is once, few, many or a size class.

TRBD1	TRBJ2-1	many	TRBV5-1	TGCGCCAGCAGGTCGGGGACAGGCGCCTACAATGAGCAGTTCTTC	CASRSGTGAYNEQFF
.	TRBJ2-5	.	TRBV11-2	TGTGCCAGCAGCTTAGACATCACGTCGACTAGGCGAGAGACCCAGTACTTC	CASSLDITSTRRETQYF
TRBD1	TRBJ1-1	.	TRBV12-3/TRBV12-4	TGTGCCAGCAGTTTAACAGGGGATAGCGTAGCTTTCTTT	CASSLTGDSVAFF
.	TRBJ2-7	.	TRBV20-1	TGCAGTGCTAGAATCCCAGGTTGGGAGCAGTACTTC	CSARIPGWEQYF
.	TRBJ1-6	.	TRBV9	TGTGCCAGCAGCGTAGCGGGGCCGAATTCACCCCTCCACTTT	CASSVAGPNSPLHF
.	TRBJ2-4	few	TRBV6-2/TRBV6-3	TGTGCCAGCAGTTACTCCCCTGAGGGAGCCAAAAACATTCAGTACTTC	CASSYSPEGAKNIQYF
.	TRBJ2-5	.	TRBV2	TGTGCCAGCGGAACGGGGACCAGAGAGACCCAGTACTTC	CASGTGTRETQYF
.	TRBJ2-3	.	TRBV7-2	TGTGCCACCGGCAGGGGCGGACCGCAGGATACGCAGTATTTT	CATGRGGPQDTQYF
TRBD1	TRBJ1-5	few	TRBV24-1	TGTGCCACCGGACAGGGCTTCAATCAGCCCCAGCATTTT	CATGQGFNQPQHF
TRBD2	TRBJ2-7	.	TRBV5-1	TGCGCCAGCAGCTTGGCTCCCGGGAGGTCATCGTCCTACGAGCAGTACTTC	CASSLAPGRSSSYEQYF
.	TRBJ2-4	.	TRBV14	TGTGCCAGCAGCCAAGATAATCTTAGTTTCAGGGAGAACATTCAGTACTTC	CASSQDNLSFRENIQYF
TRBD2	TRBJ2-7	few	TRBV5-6	TGTGCCAGCAGCTTGCCGGGACTAGCGGGAGATTACGAGCAGTACTTC	CASSLPGLAGDYEQYF
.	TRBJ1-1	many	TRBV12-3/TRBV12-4	TGTGCCAGCAGTTTAGGTAAGAACACTGAAGCTTTCTTT	CASSLGKNTEAFF
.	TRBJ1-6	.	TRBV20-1	TGCAGTGCTAGACTGGGGGCACGTAGGAATTCACCCCTCCACTTT	CSARLGARRNSPLHF
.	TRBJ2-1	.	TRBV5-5	TGTGCCAGCAGCTTACTTTTCTTTGTTCGCGACAATGAGCAGTTCTTC	CASSLLFFVRDNEQFF
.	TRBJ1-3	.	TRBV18	TGTGCCAGTAAACAGGGAAATGGAAACACCATATATTTT	CASKQGNGNTIYF
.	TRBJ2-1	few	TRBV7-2	TGTGCCAGCAGCCCGACGAGGGGCGAAGGTGAGCAGTTCTTC	CASSPTRGEGEQFF
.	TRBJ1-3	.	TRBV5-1	TGCGCCAGCAGCGAAGGGCTTTCTGGAAACACCATATATTTT	CASSEGLSGNTIYF
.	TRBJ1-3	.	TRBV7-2	TGTGCCAGCAGCTTAGGAAGCATATTGTCTGGAAACACCATATATTTT	CASSLGSILSGNTIYF
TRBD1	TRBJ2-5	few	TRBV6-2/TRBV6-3	TGTGCCAGCAGTTACCTCCGGGACAGGGGAGGAGAGACCCAGTACTTC	CASSYLRDRGGETQYF
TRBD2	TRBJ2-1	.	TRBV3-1	TGTGCCAGCAGCCGAGCGGGAGGGATGAATGAGCAGTTCTTC	CASSRAGGMNEQFF
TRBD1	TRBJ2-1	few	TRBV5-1	TGCGCCAGCAGCTTGGGACAGGGGTTTAGGAATGAGCAGTTCTTC	CASSLGQGFRNEQFF
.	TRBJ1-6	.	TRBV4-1	TGCGCCAGCAGCCAAGATCCAGGACTAGTTGGATCCTATAATTCACCCCTCCACTTT	CASSQDPGLVGSYNSPLHF
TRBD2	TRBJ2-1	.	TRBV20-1	TGCAGTGCTAGAGAGGAGGGACTAGCGGGCGTAAGGAGCTCCTACAATGAGCAGTTCTTC	CSAREEGLAGVRSSYNEQFF
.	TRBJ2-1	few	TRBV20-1	TGCAGTGCCCCCCCTTTGCGGCGCTCCTACAATGAGCAGTTCTTC	CSAPPLRRSYNEQFF
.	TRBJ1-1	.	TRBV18	TGTGCCAGCTCACCACCGAGACACAAGAACACTGAAGCTTTCTTT	CASSPPRHKNTEAFF
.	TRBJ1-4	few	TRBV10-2	TGCGCCACACAGGGTTCGACTAATGAAAAACTGTTTTTT	CATQGSTNEKLFF
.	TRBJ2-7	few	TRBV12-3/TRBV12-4	TGTGCCAGCAGCCAAGGCCGAGTCCTACGGGAGCAGTACTTC	CASSQGRVLREQYF
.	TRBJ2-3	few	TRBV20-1	TGCAGTGCTATGTGGACCATCACCACAGATACGCAGTATTTT	CSAMWTITTDTQYF
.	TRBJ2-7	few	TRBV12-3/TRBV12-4	TGTGCCAGCAGTTTAGGGACAGACGACTACGAGCAGTACTTC	CASSLGTDDYEQYF
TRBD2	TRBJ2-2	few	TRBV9	TGTGCCAGCAGCGTAGGATCTAGCGGAACCACCGGGGAGCTGTTTTTT	CASSVGSSGTTGELFF
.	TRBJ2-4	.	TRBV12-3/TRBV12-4	TGTGCCAGCAGTTTACGTGTAGGAACGGAAGCCAAAAACATTCAGTACTTC	CASSLRVGTEAKNIQYF
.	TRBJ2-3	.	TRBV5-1	TGCGCCAGCAGCCTAGCTGTGGTCGCAGATACGCAGTATTTT	CASSLAVVADTQYF
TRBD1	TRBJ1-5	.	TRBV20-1	TGCAGTGCTTCTCGGACAGGGGGTTGGGGCAATCAGCCCCAGCATTTT	CSASRTGGWGNQPQHF
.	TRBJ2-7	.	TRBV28	TGTGCCAGCAGTCAAAGAGGGTCCCCTCTTAGAGAGCAGTACTTC	CASSQRGSPLREQYF
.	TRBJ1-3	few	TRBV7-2	TGTGCCAGCAGGCCACAGGGTCCCTCTGGAAACACCATATATTTT	CASRPQGPSGNTIYF
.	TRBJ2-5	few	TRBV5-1	TGCGCCAGCAAGCTTCCCATAGGGAGCATGGGGGAGACCCAGTACTTC	CASKLPIGSMGETQYF
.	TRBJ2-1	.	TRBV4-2	TGTGCCATGGGCCCCGGGCTCCGCTACAACTACAATGAGCAGTTCTTC	CAMGPGLRYNYNEQFF
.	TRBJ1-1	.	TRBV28	TGTGCCAGCAGTGCCCCCAGGGAGAACACTGAAGCTTTCTTT	CASSAPRENTEAFF
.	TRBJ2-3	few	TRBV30	TGTGCCTGCATCCTCGCAGGGCCGGATACGCAGTATTTT	CACILAGPDTQYF
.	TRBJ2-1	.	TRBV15	TGTGCCACCAGCAGAGCTCCCAGGGTGGCGGCTAGTGAGCAGTTCTTC	CATSRAPRVAASEQFF